This T cell receptor beta chain was recorded in a study of sequential checkpoint blockade in melanoma. The V segment lost 5 bases and the J segment 11 bases; nucleotides outside the gene matches: 17. The CDR3 runs to 15 residues. CDR1 is MDHEN, CDR2 SYDVKM, per germline. Treatment here: randomized to nivolumab then ipilimumab (arm A) or the reverse (arm B). Patients had received no earlier DNA-damaging chemotherapy. Live CD3+CD8+ CD19− CD56− cells were sorted from PBMCs. Some clones are missing from TCRdb's copy, which holds only in-frame ones; the method was immunoSEQ multiplex PCR. Here the sample spans fewer than 15,000 clones, less than 75% being singletons.

The specimen was CD8+ T cells sorted from blood (inferred from file names), collected from a patient given nivolumab and ipilimumab in sequence. This receptor was identified in a human donor with melanoma. The chain has TRBV28 and TRBJ2-7; 8 bases align to TRBD2. The CDR3, as DNA: TGTGCCAGCAGTCCTGTTCGGGACGGGAGGGGAAAGGAGTACTTC. It encodes CASSPVRDGRGKEYF.